A single sample is the source of the 31 T cell receptor beta chains below, sequenced in a study of blood T cell repertoires in COVID-19. Profiling relied on immunoSEQ multiplex PCR, and the TCRdb table lists in-frame clones only, not all of them. Among about 74,000 clones listed, 84% were seen once. Source material: peripheral blood. The origin of the receptors is a man aged 70-80 years with acute or convalescent COVID-19.

The chain combines TRBV29-1 with TRBJ2-7, with 8 bases lining up with TRBD2. Losses at the gene ends were 6 bases for V and 7 bases for J; bases not matched to a gene: 5. In germline, CDR1 is SQVTM, CDR2 ANQGSEA. The CDR3 runs 11 residues. The CDR3 DNA follows: TGCAGCGTCGCACTAGCGGTGGAGCAGTACTTC. Amino acids: CSVALAVEQYF.

The genes are TRBV5-1 and TRBJ2-1, with D tentatively TRBD2 (6 bases). CDR1 is SGHRS and CDR2 is YFSETQ in the germline V gene. V lost 4 bases to trimming and J lost 2 bases, with 13 bases between them. The CDR3 covers 15 residues. The CDR3 here is CASSPGLAPYNEQFF. The CDR3 DNA is TGCGCCAGCAGCCCCGGCCTAGCGCCCTACAATGAGCAGTTCTTC.

The chain links TRBV5-1 to TRBJ2-1, with 7 bases lining up with TRBD2. Per the germline V gene, CDR1 is SGHRS and CDR2 is YFSETQ. V lost 0 bases, J lost 7 bases, and 7 bases stayed unmatched. This CDR3 is built from 15 residues. Here the CDR3 reads CASSLAPSGGNEQFF. The CDR3 DNA reads as TGCGCCAGCAGCTTGGCCCCTAGCGGTGGGAATGAGCAGTTCTTC.

The V gene is TRBV2, the J gene TRBJ1-1, with D maybe TRBD1 (6 bases). The CDR3 is 14 residues long. V was shortened by 5 bases and J by 3 bases, with 13 bases between the two germline ends. Germline loops: CDR1 SNHLY, CDR2 FYNNEI. For the CDR3, the DNA is TGTGCCAGCAGTAGGACAGTGGCTGACACTGAAGCTTTCTTT. Its translation is CASSRTVADTEAFF.

The chain couples TRBV19 to TRBJ1-2, with TRBD1 matching over 11 bases. The trim removed 3 bases at V and 3 bases at J, leaving 9 bases unmatched. The CDR3 runs 17 residues. Germline V gene sequence: CDR1 LNHDA, CDR2 SQIVND (reference sequence). CDR3 bases: TGTGCCAGTAGTATCCGGACAGGGGGCGGTCTTTACTATGGCTACACCTTC. Protein: CASSIRTGGGLYYGYTF.

This chain connects TRBV20-1 to TRBJ1-6, with a weak D call TRBD1 (5 bases). V was clipped by 3 bases and J by 9 bases, with 9 bases between them. Germline V lookup: CDR1 DFQATT, CDR2 SNEGSKA (reference sequence). The CDR3 covers 12 residues. CDR3 coding DNA: TGCAGTGCTAGTTTTACAGGTTCACCCCTCCACTTT. Its protein product is CSASFTGSPLHF.

This chain uses TRBV2 with TRBJ2-3, with TRBD2 as a possible D gene (6 bases). V shed 8 bases and J shed 2 bases, with 17 bases lying between them. Germline V lookup: CDR1 SNHLY, CDR2 FYNNEI. This CDR3 is built from 15 residues. The CDR3 loop is CASATWDSYTDTQYF. CDR3 nucleotides: TGTGCCAGCGCGACCTGGGACTCCTACACAGATACGCAGTATTTT.

The chain recombines TRBV6-5 with TRBJ2-5; D may be TRBD1 (5 bases). V gave up 0 bases and J gave up 2 bases, with 10 bases separating them. Germline-derived CDR1 and CDR2 are MNHEY and SVGAGI. The CDR3 totals 15 residues. CDR3 nucleotide sequence: TGTGCCAGCAGTTACTCGGGCAGGGAACAAGAGACCCAGTACTTC. Protein: CASSYSGREQETQYF.

The chain joins TRBV20-1 to TRBJ2-3; 7 bases are shared with TRBD1. The CDR3 has 15 amino acids. V lost 4 bases to trimming and J lost 3 bases; unmatched junction nucleotides: 10. Germline CDR1 is DFQATT and CDR2 is SNEGSKA (reference sequence). CDR3 protein: CSATDRVAGTDTQYF. CDR3 nucleotide sequence: TGCAGTGCTACTGACAGGGTAGCTGGGACAGATACGCAGTATTTT.

The chain carries TRBV28 and TRBJ1-5; 8 nucleotides align to TRBD1. This CDR3 spans 13 amino acids. V was clipped by 7 bases and J by 6 bases; unmatched bases: 5. Germline CDR1 reads MDHEN; CDR2 reads SYDVKM. As DNA, the CDR3 is TGTGCCAGCAAGGCAGGGGGCCTTCAGCCCCAGCATTTT. It translates to CASKAGGLQPQHF.

A single count supports this clone. The V gene is TRBV5-4, the J gene TRBJ2-1, with 11 bases matching TRBD1. The V segment lost 0 bases and the J segment 9 bases; nucleotides outside the gene matches: 5. This CDR3 is built from 15 residues. Germline-derived CDR1 and CDR2 are SGHNT and YYREEE (reference sequence). The CDR3 coding sequence is TGTGCCAGCAGCTTGGCCGGGACAGGGGGGAGTGAGCAGTTCTTC. Translating gives CASSLAGTGGSEQFF.

This rearrangement joins TRBV24-1 to TRBJ1-3; the match to TRBD1 covers 8 bases. The CDR3 extends over 13 amino acids. Looked up from germline, CDR1 is KGHDR and CDR2 is SFDVKD. The V segment lost 6 bases and the J segment 5 bases; nucleotides outside the gene matches: 2. The CDR3 DNA follows: TGTGCCACCAGTCGACAGGGGAGAAACACCATATATTTT. This codes for CATSRQGRNTIYF.

The genes are TRBV6-1 and TRBJ2-3, with D perhaps TRBD2 (5 bases). The CDR3 is made up of 15 amino acids. Germline CDR1 MNHNS, CDR2 SASEGT. V was clipped by 0 bases and J by 6 bases, with 13 bases between them. In DNA form, the CDR3 reads TGTGCCAGCAGTGAAGCGACCCTACTAGAGGATACGCAGTATTTT. Translation gives CASSEATLLEDTQYF.

The V gene is TRBV18, the J gene TRBJ2-1, with 10 positions matching TRBD2. The V segment lost 2 bases and the J segment 2 bases; nucleotides outside the gene matches: 3. The CDR3 length is 16 residues. In germline, CDR1 is KGHSH, CDR2 LQKENI. CDR3 sequence reads: CASSPGLAATYNEQFF. The CDR3 bases are TGTGCCAGCTCACCAGGACTAGCGGCCACCTACAATGAGCAGTTCTTC.

The rearrangement uses TRBV18 and TRBJ1-5; 9 nucleotides line up with TRBD1. The CDR3 totals 16 residues. With V trimmed by 3 bases and J by 5 bases, 8 bases remained unmatched. CDR1 KGHSH and CDR2 LQKENI come from the germline V gene. The CDR3 DNA reads TGTGCCAGCTCACCGAGCGGGACAGGGTTCGATCAGCCCCAGCATTTT. This translates into CASSPSGTGFDQPQHF.

Only a few counts were recorded for this clone. The chain uses TRBV4-3 and TRBJ1-2; unclear D gene. Germline CDR1 reads LGHNA; CDR2 reads YSLEER. V was shortened by 1 base and J by 6 bases, with 12 bases between the two germline ends. The CDR3 runs 14 residues. The CDR3 reads CASSQVSTRDGYTF. DNA for the CDR3: TGCGCCAGCAGCCAAGTTTCGACCCGGGATGGCTACACCTTC.

The J gene is TRBJ2-3, the V gene TRBV30; D remains unclear. The CDR3 extends over 16 amino acids. V gave up 0 bases and J gave up 2 bases, with 15 bases separating them. Germline V lookup: CDR1 GTSNPN, CDR2 SVGIG (reference sequence). The DNA for the CDR3 is TGTGCCTGGAGTGTCGGCTCCGCGGCGTTCACAGATACGCAGTATTTT. Its protein product is CAWSVGSAAFTDTQYF.

In its sample, this clone was seen once. The rearrangement joins TRBV28 to TRBJ2-7; TRBD2 matches at 8 bases. This CDR3 is 13 amino acids long. With V trimmed by 4 bases and J by 4 bases, 3 bases remained unmatched. CDR1 and CDR2 (germline): MDHEN, SYDVKM. CDR3 protein: CASSSGLEYEQYF. The CDR3 DNA follows: TGTGCCAGCAGTTCGGGACTAGAATACGAGCAGTACTTC.

The chain couples TRBV6-1 to TRBJ2-5, with D maybe TRBD2 (6 bases). Trimming stripped 3 bases from V and 5 bases from J, with 25 bases between. CDR1 is MNHNS and CDR2 is SASEGT in the germline V gene. This CDR3 has 18 amino acids. CDR3 bases: TGTGCCAGCAGTGATGAATCGCGCCAGCGGGTTGCCCGGGAGACCCAGTACTTC. It is translated as CASSDESRQRVARETQYF.

The J gene is TRBJ1-6, the V gene TRBV19; D gene ambiguous. This CDR3 contains 15 residues. In germline, CDR1 is LNHDA, CDR2 SQIVND (reference sequence). V lost 5 bases to trimming and J lost 6 bases, with 14 bases between them. The CDR3 spells CASSRLVESNSPLHF. DNA of the CDR3: TGTGCCAGTAGTCGCTTGGTAGAATCTAATTCACCCCTCCACTTT.

This clone has more than one count but fewer than ten. The chain is built from TRBV19 and TRBJ2-7, with TRBD2 identical over 12 bases. The V gene's germline CDR1 is LNHDA and CDR2 SQIVND (reference sequence). This CDR3 is 15 amino acids long. The J segment lost 6 bases and the V segment lost 4 bases, leaving 7 bases of the junction unmatched. The CDR3 is CASSTLAGGPPEQYF. For the CDR3, the DNA is TGTGCCAGTAGTACCCTAGCGGGAGGGCCCCCCGAGCAGTACTTC.

The rearrangement links TRBV23-1 to TRBJ1-2; 9 nucleotides align to TRBD1. TRBV23-1 is identified as an open reading frame with a role that is uncertain. The CDR3 has 15 residues. The V segment lost 2 bases and the J segment 3 bases; nucleotides outside the gene matches: 4. CDR3 protein: CASSQHRGLYYGYTF. For the CDR3, the DNA is TGCGCCAGCAGTCAACACAGGGGGCTGTACTATGGCTACACCTTC.

The rearrangement links TRBV6-6 to TRBJ1-2; 9 bases fit TRBD1. The CDR3 covers 16 residues. Germline CDR1 reads MNHNY; CDR2 reads SVGAGI (reference sequence). Trimming took 5 bases from V and 1 from J; bases not matched to a gene: 8. The DNA for the CDR3 is TGTGCCAGCAGTAGGACAGGGGCTGCCGGTAACTATGGCTACACCTTC. Protein sequence: CASSRTGAAGNYGYTF.

The chain is built from TRBV7-2 and TRBJ2-3; 7 bases match TRBD1. The germline V gene has CDR1 SGHTA and CDR2 FQGNSA. The CDR3 loop spans 15 amino acids. Germline trimming cut 1 base from V and 2 bases from J; bases unmatched to any gene: 3. CDR3 DNA sequence: TGTGCCAGCAGCTTAGTAAAGGGGGCCACAGATACGCAGTATTTT. Amino acid sequence: CASSLVKGATDTQYF.

The CDR3 region has the DNA TGCGCCAGCAGCCGGACAGGTGGACAGCCCCAGCATTTT. The encoded protein is CASSRTGGQPQHF. V is TRBV4-3 and J is TRBJ1-5; 7 bases fit TRBD1. V lost 4 bases, J lost 7 bases, and 4 bases stayed unmatched. CDR3 length equals 13 residues. From germline, CDR1 is LGHNA and CDR2 YSLEER.

V usage is TRBV7-2 and J usage is TRBJ1-5, with D maybe TRBD1 (5 bases). V was clipped by 7 bases and J by 4 bases, with 14 bases between them. The CDR3 spans 14 residues. Germline V lookup: CDR1 SGHTA, CDR2 FQGNSA. The CDR3 sequence is CASTYGGPNQPQHF. The CDR3 bases are TGTGCCAGCACCTACGGGGGACCTAATCAGCCCCAGCATTTT.

The V call is TRBV5-4, the J call TRBJ2-1; 8 nucleotides match TRBD2. Germline V gene data show CDR1 as SGHNT and CDR2 as YYREEE (reference sequence). The V gene end was trimmed by 6 bases and the J gene end by 4 bases; junction bases not matched to a gene: 9. The CDR3 is made up of 15 amino acids. CDR3 in DNA: TGTGCCAGCACCCGGGAGGGGTCCCCTTACAATGAGCAGTTCTTC. Its protein product is CASTREGSPYNEQFF.

This chain joins TRBV11-1 and TRBJ2-7; D might be TRBD2 (6 bases). There are 14 residues in the CDR3. V was pared by 2 bases and J by 6 bases, with 14 bases between. In germline, CDR1 is SGHAT, CDR2 FQDESV (reference sequence). CDR3 in amino acids: CASSLLATYGEQYF. In DNA, the CDR3 is TGTGCCAGCAGCTTACTAGCGACCTATGGCGAGCAGTACTTC.

V gene TRBV27 combines with J gene TRBJ2-2, with D unclear. In germline, CDR1 is MNHEY, CDR2 SMNVEV (reference sequence). V shed 5 bases and J shed 8 bases, with 15 bases lying between them. This CDR3 has 14 residues. CDR3 loop: CASSARQSTGELFF. The CDR3 region has the DNA TGTGCCAGCAGTGCCCGTCAAAGCACTGGGGAGCTGTTTTTT.

This chain uses TRBV6-5 with TRBJ2-1; 14 bases fit TRBD2. Germline lookup yields CDR1 MNHEY and CDR2 SVGAGI. The CDR3 runs to 15 residues. V lost 6 bases to trimming and J lost 9 bases; unmatched junction nucleotides: 7. The CDR3, as DNA: TGTGCCAGCAGAGCCGGGACTAGCGGGAGTAGTGAGCAGTTCTTC. Protein product: CASRAGTSGSSEQFF.

This clone was seen only once. The rearrangement links TRBV29-1 to TRBJ2-3; 8 bases fit TRBD1. V dropped 4 bases and J dropped 1; count of bases not matched to a gene: 4. This CDR3 is built from 14 residues. Germline V CDR1 and CDR2: SQVTM, ANQGSEA. CDR3: CSVGQDRGTDTQYF. As DNA, the CDR3 is TGCAGCGTTGGCCAGGACAGGGGCACAGATACGCAGTATTTT.